This is a list of T cell receptor beta chains from one sample in a study of T cells in localized non-small cell lung cancer. The assay was immunoSEQ multiplex PCR, and TCRdb's table has in-frame clones only and misses some. This table holds 90,000 to 100,000 clones, just over 90% found once. The input for sequencing was PBMCs, taken before any cancer treatment. Source of these receptors: a woman aged 40-69 years with stage II squamous cell lung carcinoma. The CDR3 runs from the conserved cysteine through the conserved F or W. The D gene is left open where the match is weak. Part of the rows lack a size; the others show once, few, many or a class for expanded clones.

j_call: TRBJ2-7; d_call: TRBD1; v_call: TRBV6-6; clone_size: NA; cdr3_aa: CASSYYGQGYEQYF; cdr3_nt: TGTGCCAGCAGTTACTACGGACAGGGCTACGAGCAGTACTTC
j_call: TRBJ2-1; d_call: TRBD1; v_call: TRBV19; clone_size: NA; cdr3_aa: CASSPGTGRRDEQFF; cdr3_nt: TGTGCCAGTAGTCCCGGGACAGGGAGAAGGGATGAGCAGTTCTTC
j_call: TRBJ2-7; d_call: NA; v_call: TRBV30; clone_size: once; cdr3_aa: CAWSPKGQLTVYEQYF; cdr3_nt: TGTGCCTGGAGCCCAAAAGGACAGTTAACCGTCTACGAGCAGTACTTC
j_call: TRBJ2-2; d_call: NA; v_call: TRBV6-5; clone_size: NA; cdr3_aa: CASSYSLRGPTGELFF; cdr3_nt: TGTGCCAGCAGTTACTCGTTAAGGGGCCCCACCGGGGAGCTGTTTTTT
j_call: TRBJ1-1; d_call: TRBD1; v_call: TRBV5-6; clone_size: NA; cdr3_aa: CASTRGSTEAFF; cdr3_nt: TGTGCCAGCACCAGGGGGAGTACTGAAGCTTTCTTT
j_call: TRBJ2-3; d_call: TRBD2; v_call: TRBV6-4; clone_size: NA; cdr3_aa: CASSPWGTSGTDTQYF; cdr3_nt: TGTGCCAGCAGTCCCTGGGGGACTAGCGGCACAGATACGCAGTATTTT
j_call: TRBJ1-5; d_call: NA; v_call: TRBV19; clone_size: once; cdr3_aa: CASSIEAGRGQPQHF; cdr3_nt: TGTGCCAGTAGTATAGAGGCAGGCCGGGGGCAGCCCCAGCATTTT
j_call: TRBJ1-4; d_call: TRBD1; v_call: TRBV5-1; clone_size: NA; cdr3_aa: CASTASTGGAEKLFF; cdr3_nt: TGCGCCAGCACTGCCTCGACAGGGGGAGCTGAAAAACTGTTTTTT
j_call: TRBJ2-1; d_call: TRBD2; v_call: TRBV4-2; clone_size: NA; cdr3_aa: CASSQGGRLAERNEQFF; cdr3_nt: TGTGCCAGCAGCCAAGGGGGGAGACTAGCGGAACGGAATGAGCAGTTCTTC
j_call: TRBJ2-7; d_call: TRBD1; v_call: TRBV28; clone_size: NA; cdr3_aa: CASSPGQPYEQYF; cdr3_nt: TGTGCCAGCAGCCCGGGACAGCCCTACGAGCAGTACTTC
j_call: TRBJ2-7; d_call: NA; v_call: TRBV2; clone_size: once; cdr3_aa: CAGAIGVNYEQYF; cdr3_nt: TGTGCCGGAGCGATTGGGGTGAACTACGAGCAGTACTTC
j_call: TRBJ2-5; d_call: TRBD1; v_call: TRBV6-5; clone_size: NA; cdr3_aa: CASSNRDRSRETQYF; cdr3_nt: TGTGCCAGCAGTAACCGGGACAGGTCAAGGGAGACCCAGTACTTC
j_call: TRBJ1-1; d_call: TRBD1; v_call: TRBV5-6; clone_size: NA; cdr3_aa: CASSSDRGLGEAFF; cdr3_nt: TGTGCCAGCAGCTCGGACAGGGGGCTTGGTGAAGCTTTCTTT
j_call: TRBJ2-7; d_call: NA; v_call: TRBV14; clone_size: NA; cdr3_aa: CASSQVVSMWYEQYF; cdr3_nt: TGTGCCAGCAGCCAAGTGGTTTCCATGTGGTACGAGCAGTACTTC
j_call: TRBJ1-4; d_call: TRBD1; v_call: TRBV2; clone_size: NA; cdr3_aa: CASGQGGVEKLFF; cdr3_nt: TGTGCCAGCGGACAGGGGGGGGTTGAAAAACTGTTTTTT
j_call: TRBJ1-5; d_call: NA; v_call: TRBV18; clone_size: NA; cdr3_aa: CASSPSGAGNQPQHF; cdr3_nt: TGTGCCAGCTCACCTTCGGGGGCTGGGAATCAGCCCCAGCATTTT
j_call: TRBJ1-2; d_call: NA; v_call: TRBV28; clone_size: NA; cdr3_aa: CASNEGRGVGRGGYTF; cdr3_nt: TGTGCCAGCAATGAGGGGCGCGGCGTTGGGCGAGGAGGCTACACCTTC
j_call: TRBJ1-4; d_call: NA; v_call: TRBV16; clone_size: NA; cdr3_aa: CASSRIAPVATNEKLFF; cdr3_nt: TGTGCCAGCAGCCGCATCGCCCCGGTTGCAACTAATGAAAAACTGTTTTTT
j_call: TRBJ2-5; d_call: NA; v_call: TRBV7-7; clone_size: NA; cdr3_aa: CASSLGPNQETQYF; cdr3_nt: TGTGCCAGCAGCTTAGGTCCAAATCAGGAGACCCAGTACTTC
j_call: TRBJ1-1; d_call: NA; v_call: TRBV15; clone_size: NA; cdr3_aa: CATSRDRTEAFF; cdr3_nt: TGTGCCACCAGCAGAGACAGAACCGAAGCTTTCTTT